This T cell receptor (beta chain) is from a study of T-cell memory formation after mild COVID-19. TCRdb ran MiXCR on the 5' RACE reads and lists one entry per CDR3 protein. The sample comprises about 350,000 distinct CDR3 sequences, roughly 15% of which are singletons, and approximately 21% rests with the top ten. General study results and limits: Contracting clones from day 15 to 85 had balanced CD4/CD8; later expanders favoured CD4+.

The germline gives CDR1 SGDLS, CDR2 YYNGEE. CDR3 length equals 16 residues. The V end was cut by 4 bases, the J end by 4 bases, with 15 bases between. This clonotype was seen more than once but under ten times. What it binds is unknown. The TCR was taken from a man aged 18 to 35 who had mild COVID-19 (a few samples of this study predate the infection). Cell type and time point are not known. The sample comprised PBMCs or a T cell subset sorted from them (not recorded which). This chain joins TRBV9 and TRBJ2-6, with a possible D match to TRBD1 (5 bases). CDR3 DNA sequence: TGTGCCAGCAGCCCCTCTAAGGGGCAAGGGGCCAACGTCCTGACTTTC. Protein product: CASSPSKGQGANVLTF. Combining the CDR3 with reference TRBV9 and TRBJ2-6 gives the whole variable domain DSGVTQTPKHLITATGQRVTLRCSPRSGDLSVYWYQQSLDQGLQFLIQYYNGEERAKGNILERFSAQQFPDLHSELNLSSLELGDSALYFCASSPSKGQGANVLTFGAGSRLTVL.